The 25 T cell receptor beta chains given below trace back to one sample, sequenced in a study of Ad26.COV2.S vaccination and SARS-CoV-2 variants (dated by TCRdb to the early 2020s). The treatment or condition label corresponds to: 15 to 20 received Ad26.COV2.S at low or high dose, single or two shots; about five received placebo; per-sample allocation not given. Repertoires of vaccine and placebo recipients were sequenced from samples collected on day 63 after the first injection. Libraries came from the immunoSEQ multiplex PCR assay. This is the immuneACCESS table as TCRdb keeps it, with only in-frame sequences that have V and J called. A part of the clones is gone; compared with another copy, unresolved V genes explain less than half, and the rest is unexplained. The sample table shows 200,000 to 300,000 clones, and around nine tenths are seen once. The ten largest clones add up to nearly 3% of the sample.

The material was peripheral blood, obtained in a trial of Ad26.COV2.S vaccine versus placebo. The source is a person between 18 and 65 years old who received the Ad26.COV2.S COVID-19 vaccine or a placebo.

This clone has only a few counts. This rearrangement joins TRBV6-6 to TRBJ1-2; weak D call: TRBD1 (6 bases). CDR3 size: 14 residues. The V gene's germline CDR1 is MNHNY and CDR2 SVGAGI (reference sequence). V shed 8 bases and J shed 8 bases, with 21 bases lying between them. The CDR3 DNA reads TGTGCCAGCCGCCTACAGGGCACCGAATCCGGCTACACCTTC. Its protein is CASRLQGTESGYTF.

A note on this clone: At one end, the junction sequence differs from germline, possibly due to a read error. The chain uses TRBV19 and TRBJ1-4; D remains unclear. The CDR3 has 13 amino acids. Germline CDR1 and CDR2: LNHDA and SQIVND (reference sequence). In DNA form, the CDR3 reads TGTGCCAATAGTGGTCAACTTAATGAAAAACTGTTTTTT. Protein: CANSGQLNEKLFF.

CDR3 region: CASRGPLETNEQFF. Here the CDR3 DNA reads TGTGCCAGCAGGGGCCCCTTGGAAACCAATGAGCAGTTCTTC. The chain joins TRBV2 to TRBJ2-1; D unclear. Germline V gives CDR1 SNHLY, CDR2 FYNNEI. The CDR3 extends over 14 amino acids. V gave up 6 bases and J gave up 6 bases, with 15 bases separating them.

CDR3 coding DNA: TGTGCCAGCAGCCTAGTAACCTTAACGGCGAGCTCCTACAATGAGCAGTTCTTC. The encoded protein is CASSLVTLTASSYNEQFF. The chain joins TRBV7-2 to TRBJ2-1; no clear D. The CDR3 length is 18 residues. CDR1 is SGHTA, CDR2 FQGNSA, per germline. Trimming removed 5 bases from V and 0 bases from J, with 20 bases in between.

DNA of the CDR3: TGTGCCACCAGTGATATACGCGGGACAGCGAACACCGGGGAGCTGTTTTTT. This encodes CATSDIRGTANTGELFF. The V and J genes are TRBV24-1 and TRBJ2-2, with TRBD1 as a possible D gene (7 bases). Per germline, CDR1 KGHDR and CDR2 SFDVKD. With 3 bases removed from V and 0 bases from J, the gap between germline ends came to 13 bases. This CDR3 spans 17 amino acids.

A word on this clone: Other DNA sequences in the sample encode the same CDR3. This chain's CDR3 is CASSLSGNQPQHF. CDR3 bases: TGTGCCAGCAGTTTATCTGGCAATCAGCCCCAGCATTTT. The V and J genes are TRBV12-3 or TRBV12-4 and TRBJ1-5; D is ambiguous. The V and J ends lost 2 bases and 2 bases respectively, with 4 bases between them. The CDR3 consists of 13 residues.

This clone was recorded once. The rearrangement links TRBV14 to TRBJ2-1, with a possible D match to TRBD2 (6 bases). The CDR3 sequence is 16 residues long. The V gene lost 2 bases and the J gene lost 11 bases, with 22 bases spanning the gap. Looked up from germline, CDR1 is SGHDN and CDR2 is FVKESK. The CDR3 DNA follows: TGTGCCAGCAGCCAAAGTCCGAGTCCGTTGGCGGGGCAGCAGTTCTTC. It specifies CASSQSPSPLAGQQFF.

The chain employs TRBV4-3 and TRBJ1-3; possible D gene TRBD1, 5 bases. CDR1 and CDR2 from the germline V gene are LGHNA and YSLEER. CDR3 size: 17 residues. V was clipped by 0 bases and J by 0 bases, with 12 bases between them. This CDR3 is CASSQDPYRSSGNTIYF. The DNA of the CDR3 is TGCGCCAGCAGCCAAGATCCGTACAGGAGCTCTGGAAACACCATATATTTT.

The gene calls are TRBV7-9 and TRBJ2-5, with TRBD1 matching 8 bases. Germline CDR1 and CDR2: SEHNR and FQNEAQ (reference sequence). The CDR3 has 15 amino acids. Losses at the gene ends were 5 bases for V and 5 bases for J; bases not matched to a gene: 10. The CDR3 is CASSLRRTGSETQYF. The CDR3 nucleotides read TGTGCCAGCAGCCTCAGAAGGACAGGGTCCGAGACCCAGTACTTC.

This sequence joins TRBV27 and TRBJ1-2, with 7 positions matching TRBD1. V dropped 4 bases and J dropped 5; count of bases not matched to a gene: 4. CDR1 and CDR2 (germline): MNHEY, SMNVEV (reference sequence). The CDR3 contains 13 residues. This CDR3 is CASSWTGAYGYTF. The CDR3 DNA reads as TGTGCCAGCAGTTGGACAGGAGCGTATGGCTACACCTTC.

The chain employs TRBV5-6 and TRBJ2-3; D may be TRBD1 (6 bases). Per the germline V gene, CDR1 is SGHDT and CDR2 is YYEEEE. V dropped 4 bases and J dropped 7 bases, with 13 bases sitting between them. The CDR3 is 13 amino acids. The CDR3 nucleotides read TGTGCCAGCAGCATCGGACAGATAAATACGCAGTATTTT. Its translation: CASSIGQINTQYF.

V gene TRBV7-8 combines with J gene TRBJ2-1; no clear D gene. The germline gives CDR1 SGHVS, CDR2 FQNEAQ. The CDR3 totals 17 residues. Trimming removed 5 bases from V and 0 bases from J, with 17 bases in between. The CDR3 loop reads CASSARNNPSSYNEQFF. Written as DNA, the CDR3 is TGTGCCAGCAGCGCGCGTAATAACCCGAGCTCCTACAATGAGCAGTTCTTC.

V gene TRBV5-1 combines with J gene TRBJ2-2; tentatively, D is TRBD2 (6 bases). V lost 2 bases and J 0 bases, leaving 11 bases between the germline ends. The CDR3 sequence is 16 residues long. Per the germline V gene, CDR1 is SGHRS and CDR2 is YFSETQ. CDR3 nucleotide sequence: TGCGCCAGCAGCTTTTTCGGGGGTTCGAACACCGGGGAGCTGTTTTTT. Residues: CASSFFGGSNTGELFF.

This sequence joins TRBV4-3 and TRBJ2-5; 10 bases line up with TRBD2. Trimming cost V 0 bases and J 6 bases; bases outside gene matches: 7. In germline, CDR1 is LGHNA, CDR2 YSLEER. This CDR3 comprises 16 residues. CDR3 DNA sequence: TGCGCCAGCAGCCAAGATCTATCTAGCGGGGGAAAGACCCAGTACTTC. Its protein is CASSQDLSSGGKTQYF.

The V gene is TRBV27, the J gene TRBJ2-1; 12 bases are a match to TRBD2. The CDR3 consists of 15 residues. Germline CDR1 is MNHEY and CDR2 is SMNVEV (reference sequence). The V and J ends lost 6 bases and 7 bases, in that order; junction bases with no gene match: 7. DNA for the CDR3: TGTGCCAGCAGCACCCTAGCGGGGGGGAAAAATGAGCAGTTCTTC. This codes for CASSTLAGGKNEQFF.

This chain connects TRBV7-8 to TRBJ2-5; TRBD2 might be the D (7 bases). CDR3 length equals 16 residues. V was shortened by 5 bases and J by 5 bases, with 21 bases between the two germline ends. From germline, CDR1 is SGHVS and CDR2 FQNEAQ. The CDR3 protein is CASSPEGGARRETQYF. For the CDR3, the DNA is TGTGCCAGCAGCCCGGAGGGGGGGGCCCGACGGGAGACCCAGTACTTC.

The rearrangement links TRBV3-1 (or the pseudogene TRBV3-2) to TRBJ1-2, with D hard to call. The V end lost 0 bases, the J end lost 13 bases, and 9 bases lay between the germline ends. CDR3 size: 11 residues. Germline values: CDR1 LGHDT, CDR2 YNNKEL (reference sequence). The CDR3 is CASSQDAACTF. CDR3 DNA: TGTGCCAGCAGCCAAGATGCGGCTTGCACCTTC.

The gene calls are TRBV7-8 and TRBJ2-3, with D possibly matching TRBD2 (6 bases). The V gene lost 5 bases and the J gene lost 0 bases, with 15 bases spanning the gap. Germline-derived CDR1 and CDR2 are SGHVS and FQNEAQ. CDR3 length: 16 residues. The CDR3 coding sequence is TGTGCCAGCAGCACGCGGGACTTAACTAGCACAGATACGCAGTATTTT. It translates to CASSTRDLTSTDTQYF.

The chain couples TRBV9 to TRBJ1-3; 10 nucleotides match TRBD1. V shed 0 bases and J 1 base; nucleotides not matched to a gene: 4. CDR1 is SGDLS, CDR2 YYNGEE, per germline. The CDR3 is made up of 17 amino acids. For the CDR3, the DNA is TGTGCCAGCAGCGTAGCTGGACAGGGGGTATCTGGAAACACCATATATTTT. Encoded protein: CASSVAGQGVSGNTIYF.

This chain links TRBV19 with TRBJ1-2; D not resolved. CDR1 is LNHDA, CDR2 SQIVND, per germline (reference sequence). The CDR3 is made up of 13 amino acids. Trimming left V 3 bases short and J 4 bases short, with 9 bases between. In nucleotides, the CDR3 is TGTGCCAGTAGTATCGACCCGGGCTATGGCTACACCTTC. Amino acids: CASSIDPGYGYTF.

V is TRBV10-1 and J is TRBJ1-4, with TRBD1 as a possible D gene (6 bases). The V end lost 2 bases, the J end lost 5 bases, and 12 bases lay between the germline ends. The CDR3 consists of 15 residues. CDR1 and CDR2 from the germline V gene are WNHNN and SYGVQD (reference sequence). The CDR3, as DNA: TGCGCCAGCAGTGAGAGGGGGAAGTTGAATGAAAAACTGTTTTTT. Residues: CASSERGKLNEKLFF.

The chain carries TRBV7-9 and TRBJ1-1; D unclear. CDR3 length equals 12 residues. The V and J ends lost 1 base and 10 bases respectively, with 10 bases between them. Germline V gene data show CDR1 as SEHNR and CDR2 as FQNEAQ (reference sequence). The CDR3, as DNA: TGTGCCAGCAGCTTAGTCCACCCCGCAGCTTTCTTT. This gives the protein CASSLVHPAAFF. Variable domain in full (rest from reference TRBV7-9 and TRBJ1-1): DTGVSQNPRHKITKRGQNVTFRCDPISEHNRLYWYRQTLGQGPEFLTYFQNEAQLEKSRLLSDRFSAERPKGSFSTLEIQRTEQGDSAMYLCASSLVHPAAFFGQGTRLTVV.

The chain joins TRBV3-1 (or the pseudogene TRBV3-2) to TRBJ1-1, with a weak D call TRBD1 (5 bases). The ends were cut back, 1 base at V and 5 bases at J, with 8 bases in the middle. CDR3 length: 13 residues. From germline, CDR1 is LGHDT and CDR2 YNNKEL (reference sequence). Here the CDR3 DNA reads TGTGCCAGCAGCCAAGCGGGGGGTACTGAAGCTTTCTTT. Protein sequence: CASSQAGGTEAFF.

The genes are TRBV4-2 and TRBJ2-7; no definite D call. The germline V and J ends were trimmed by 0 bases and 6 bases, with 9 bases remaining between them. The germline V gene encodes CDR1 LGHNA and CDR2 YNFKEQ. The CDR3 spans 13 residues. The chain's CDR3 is CASSQEPGREQYF. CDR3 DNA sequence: TGTGCCAGCAGCCAAGAGCCCGGGCGCGAGCAGTACTTC.

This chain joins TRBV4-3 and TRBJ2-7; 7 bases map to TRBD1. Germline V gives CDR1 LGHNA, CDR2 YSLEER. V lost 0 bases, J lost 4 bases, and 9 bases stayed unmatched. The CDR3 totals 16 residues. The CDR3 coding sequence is TGCGCCAGCAGCCAAGATCCCAGGGGGTTCCCTTACGAGCAGTACGTC. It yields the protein CASSQDPRGFPYEQYV.